The 23 T cell receptor beta chains below come from one sample, sequenced in a study of T cells in tuberculosis. Repertoires were generated with immunoSEQ multiplex PCR, while TCRdb's copy carries only in-frame clones and drops some. The sample shows 29,000 or so clones, about 92% of them seen only once. The sequenced sample was PBMCs. Receptors originate from a donor aged 10-35 years with latent tuberculosis or without tuberculosis infection.

The V call is TRBV6-6, the J call TRBJ1-3, with TRBD1 matching 12 bases. The CDR3 contains 16 residues. V shed 2 bases and J 4 bases; nucleotides not matched to a gene: 3. The germline V gene has CDR1 MNHNY and CDR2 SVGAGI (reference sequence). CDR3 region: CASSYGTGGSGNTIYF. CDR3 nucleotides: TGTGCCAGCAGTTACGGGACAGGGGGCTCGGGAAACACCATATATTTT.

Only one count was recorded for this clone. V usage is TRBV18 and J usage is TRBJ1-2, with 7 bases aligning to TRBD1. In germline, CDR1 is KGHSH, CDR2 LQKENI. With 2 bases clipped from V and 6 bases from J, the junction kept 6 bases outside the gene matches. This CDR3 is 14 amino acids long. The CDR3 DNA reads as TGTGCCAGCTCACCATCACAGGGGCCGGATGGCTACACCTTC. Translating it yields CASSPSQGPDGYTF.

With regard to this clone: One end of the junction does not line up with germline, which may come from a read error. The gene calls are TRBV27 and TRBJ2-1, with TRBD1 matching 8 bases. This CDR3 spans 16 amino acids. Germline CDR1 MNHEY, CDR2 SMNVEV (reference sequence). The CDR3 region is CASSISTTGAGNEQFF. CDR3 DNA: TGTGCCAGCAGTATATCCACGACAGGGGCGGGGAATGAGCAGTTCTTC.

This clone was detected only once. This chain connects TRBV6-5 to TRBJ1-2; 9 bases match TRBD1. From germline, CDR1 is MNHEY and CDR2 SVGAGI. This CDR3 region has 15 residues. J gave up 3 bases and V 5 bases, and 7 bases lay outside the gene matches. CDR3 sequence: CASSPGTGFDYGYTF. The CDR3 DNA sequence: TGTGCCAGCAGTCCGGGGACAGGGTTCGACTATGGCTACACCTTC.

The chain links TRBV28 to TRBJ2-3, with 12 nucleotides matching TRBD2. Germline loops: CDR1 MDHEN, CDR2 SYDVKM. The ends lost 3 bases at V and 1 base at J; junction bases unmatched: 2. The CDR3 has 16 residues. CDR3 residues: CASSLASGGGTDTQYF. The DNA of the CDR3 is TGTGCCAGCAGTTTGGCTAGCGGGGGGGGCACAGATACGCAGTATTTT.

The chain combines TRBV7-9 with TRBJ2-1, with TRBD2 as a possible D gene (6 bases). Germline V lookup: CDR1 SEHNR, CDR2 FQNEAQ (reference sequence). V was shortened by 2 bases and J by 5 bases, with 13 bases between the two germline ends. The CDR3 runs to 15 residues. The CDR3 DNA is TGTGCCAGCAGCTTACTTGGACTACCGGACAATGAGCAGTTCTTC. This sequence encodes CASSLLGLPDNEQFF.

This chain joins TRBV27 and TRBJ2-1; TRBD2 matches at 9 bases. The CDR3 spans 14 residues. Looked up from germline, CDR1 is MNHEY and CDR2 is SMNVEV (reference sequence). The junction had 10 bases not matched to a gene; V was cut back by 5 bases and J by 11 bases. The CDR3 loop reads CASSVRGGGAKQFF. CDR3 coding DNA: TGTGCCAGCAGTGTCCGGGGCGGGGGGGCGAAGCAGTTCTTC.

This chain joins TRBV13 and TRBJ1-2; TRBD1 aligns across 8 bases. V was pared by 10 bases and J by 3 bases, with 7 bases of the junction left unmatched. The CDR3 covers 13 residues. The germline V gene has CDR1 PRHDT and CDR2 FYEKMQ (reference sequence). The chain's CDR3 is CATEQGGYYGYTF. The DNA for the CDR3 is TGTGCCACCGAACAGGGGGGGTACTATGGCTACACCTTC.

The V call is TRBV7-6, the J call TRBJ1-1; 8 nucleotides align to TRBD1. The junction had 6 bases not matched to a gene; V was cut back by 1 base and J by 8 bases. CDR3 length: 14 amino acids. CDR1 and CDR2 from the germline V gene are SGHVS and FNYEAQ. The CDR3 reads CASSLVGQGAEAFF. The CDR3 coding sequence is TGTGCCAGCAGCTTAGTTGGACAGGGAGCCGAAGCTTTCTTT.

The chain uses TRBV7-9 and TRBJ1-4, with 10 bases lining up with TRBD1. Germline assignment: CDR1 SEHNR and CDR2 FQNEAQ (reference sequence). The CDR3 covers 15 residues. V gave up 4 bases and J gave up 7 bases; unmatched junction bases: 6. The CDR3 DNA is TGTGCCAGCAGCTCTCGGACAGGGGGGGTTGAAAAACTGTTTTTT. Its protein product is CASSSRTGGVEKLFF. The full variable domain, completed using reference TRBV7-9 and TRBJ1-4, is DTGVSQNPRHKITKRGQNVTFRCDPISEHNRLYWYRQTLGQGPEFLTYFQNEAQLEKSRLLSDRFSAERPKGSFSTLEIQRTEQGDSAMYLCASSSRTGGVEKLFFGSGTQLSVL.

This chain connects TRBV19 to TRBJ2-7; 7 nucleotides match TRBD2. Germline V lookup: CDR1 LNHDA, CDR2 SQIVND (reference sequence). The J segment lost 2 bases and the V segment lost 5 bases, leaving 15 bases of the junction unmatched. The CDR3 is 17 residues long. The chain's CDR3 is CASSPMGGGDLTYEQYF. DNA for the CDR3: TGTGCCAGTAGTCCTATGGGGGGAGGGGACTTAACCTACGAGCAGTACTTC.

Regarding this clone: The same CDR3 is also encoded by other DNA sequences in this sample. The gene calls are TRBV6-5 and TRBJ1-2, with D perhaps TRBD1 (5 bases). Germline V gene data show CDR1 as MNHEY and CDR2 as SVGAGI. Trimming stripped 5 bases from V and 2 bases from J, with 9 bases between. The CDR3 loop spans 13 amino acids. DNA of the CDR3: TGTGCCAGCAGTCCCGGGGGGAACTATGGCTACACCTTC. It yields the protein CASSPGGNYGYTF.

This clone came up a few times. The chain links TRBV5-6 to TRBJ1-4; weak D call: TRBD1 (5 bases). The CDR3 has 15 residues. In germline, CDR1 is SGHDT, CDR2 YYEEEE. Between the trimmed V and J ends, which lost 2 bases and 6 bases, there was a span of 14 bases. In DNA, the CDR3 is TGTGCCAGCAGCTTTGGTTTAGGGGTAGATGAAAAACTGTTTTTT. The encoded protein is CASSFGLGVDEKLFF.

This clone was observed a handful of times. This sequence joins TRBV4-2 and TRBJ1-2; no clear D gene. This CDR3 spans 14 amino acids. The V end was cut by 0 bases, the J end by 4 bases, with 9 bases between. CDR1 is LGHNA and CDR2 is YNFKEQ in the germline V gene. The CDR3 DNA follows: TGTGCCAGCAGCCAAGACGCAACTTCCTATGGCTACACCTTC. Its translation is CASSQDATSYGYTF.

The chain uses TRBV5-1 and TRBJ2-1; the match to TRBD2 covers 13 bases. V was clipped by 3 bases and J by 4 bases; unmatched bases: 10. Germline V gives CDR1 SGHRS, CDR2 YFSETQ. The CDR3 has 18 amino acids. The CDR3 is CASSSGLAGLWGYNEQFF. For the CDR3, the DNA is TGCGCCAGCAGCTCGGGACTAGCGGGGCTATGGGGATACAATGAGCAGTTCTTC.

The rearrangement uses TRBV28 and TRBJ2-7, with 13 bases aligning to TRBD2. The V and J ends lost 6 bases and 3 bases, in that order; junction bases with no gene match: 8. This CDR3 is built from 16 residues. Per germline, CDR1 MDHEN and CDR2 SYDVKM. The CDR3 protein is CASSSVTSGRIYEQYF. CDR3 nucleotides: TGTGCCAGCAGCTCGGTGACTAGCGGGAGGATCTACGAGCAGTACTTC.

For the CDR3, the DNA is TGTGCCATCAGTGAGTCTGTGGGCTCGCCAGGCGGGGAGCTGTTTTTT. Residues: CAISESVGSPGGELFF. V is TRBV10-3 and J is TRBJ2-2; D is unresolved. The length of the CDR3 is 16 residues. Trimming pared 0 bases from V and 7 bases from J, leaving 15 bases between. Germline-derived CDR1 and CDR2 are ENHRY and SYGVKD.

This clone was seen a single time. The chain recombines TRBV10-2 with TRBJ2-1; 11 positions match TRBD2. The ends lost 8 bases at V and 12 bases at J; junction bases unmatched: 9. This CDR3 spans 13 amino acids. Looked up from germline, CDR1 is WSHSY and CDR2 is SAAADI. Here the CDR3 DNA reads TGCGCCAGCTTACTAGCGGGAGATCTTCGGCAGTTCTTC. Translation: CASLLAGDLRQFF.

V gene TRBV5-1 combines with J gene TRBJ2-3, with D hard to call. CDR3 length equals 17 residues. V lost 4 bases to trimming and J lost 0 bases, with 18 bases between them. CDR1 SGHRS and CDR2 YFSETQ come from the germline V gene. CDR3 in DNA: TGCGCCAGCAGCCCAAGACTCTTAACCTCTAGCACAGATACGCAGTATTTT. This encodes CASSPRLLTSSTDTQYF.

V and J are TRBV28 and TRBJ2-4; 9 nucleotides agree with TRBD2. V trimming: 5 bases; J trimming: 7 bases; junction bases outside the gene matches: 12. Germline CDR1 MDHEN, CDR2 SYDVKM. The CDR3 consists of 16 residues. This chain's CDR3 is CASSPIAGDLRNIQYF. The CDR3 DNA is TGTGCCAGCAGTCCTATAGCGGGGGACCTTAGGAACATTCAGTACTTC.

V is TRBV7-2 and J is TRBJ2-7, with 8 bases lining up with TRBD2. The ends lost 4 bases at V and 3 bases at J; junction bases unmatched: 8. The CDR3 is made up of 15 amino acids. Germline V CDR1 and CDR2: SGHTA, FQGNSA. CDR3 protein: CASSSPGGAGYEQYF. The CDR3 DNA sequence: TGTGCCAGCAGCTCACCGGGAGGGGCGGGCTACGAGCAGTACTTC.

The chain uses TRBV18 and TRBJ1-4; 8 nucleotides agree with TRBD1. The CDR3 is made up of 15 amino acids. Germline CDR1 and CDR2: KGHSH and LQKENI. Losses at the gene ends were 3 bases for V and 5 bases for J; bases not matched to a gene: 5. The CDR3 spells CASSPRTGRNEKLFF. DNA for the CDR3: TGTGCCAGCTCACCCAGGACAGGGCGCAATGAAAAACTGTTTTTT.

The chain uses TRBV15 and TRBJ2-1; TRBD2 aligns across 8 bases. Germline assignment: CDR1 LNHNV and CDR2 YYDKDF (reference sequence). The CDR3 is 13 residues long. The V and J ends lost 0 bases and 10 bases, in that order; junction bases with no gene match: 2. The chain's CDR3 is CATSRDEREEQFF. CDR3 DNA sequence: TGTGCCACCAGCAGAGATGAGCGGGAGGAGCAGTTCTTC.